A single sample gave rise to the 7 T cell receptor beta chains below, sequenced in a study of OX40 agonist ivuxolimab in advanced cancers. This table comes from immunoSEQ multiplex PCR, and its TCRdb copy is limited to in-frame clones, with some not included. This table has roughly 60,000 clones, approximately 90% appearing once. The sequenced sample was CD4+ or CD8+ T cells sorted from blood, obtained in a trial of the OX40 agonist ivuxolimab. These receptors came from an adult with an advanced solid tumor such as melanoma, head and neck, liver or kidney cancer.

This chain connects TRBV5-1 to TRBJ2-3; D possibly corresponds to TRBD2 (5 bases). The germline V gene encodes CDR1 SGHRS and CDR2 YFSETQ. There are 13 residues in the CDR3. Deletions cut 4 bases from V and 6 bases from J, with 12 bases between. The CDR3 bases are TGCGCCAGCAGCCGGCCCGGGGAGGATACGCAGTATTTT. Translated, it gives CASSRPGEDTQYF.

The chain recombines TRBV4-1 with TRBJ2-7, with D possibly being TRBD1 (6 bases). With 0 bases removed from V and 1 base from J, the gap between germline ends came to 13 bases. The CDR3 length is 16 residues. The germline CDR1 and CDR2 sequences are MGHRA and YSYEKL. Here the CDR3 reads CASSQDSDSRSYEQYF. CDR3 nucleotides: TGCGCCAGCAGCCAAGATTCGGACAGTCGGTCCTACGAGCAGTACTTC.

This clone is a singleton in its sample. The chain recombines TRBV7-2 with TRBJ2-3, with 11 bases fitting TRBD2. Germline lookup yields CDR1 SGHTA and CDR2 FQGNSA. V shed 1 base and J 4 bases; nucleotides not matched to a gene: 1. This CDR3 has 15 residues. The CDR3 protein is CASSLVAGGADTQYF. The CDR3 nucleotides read TGTGCCAGCAGCTTAGTAGCGGGAGGGGCAGATACGCAGTATTTT.

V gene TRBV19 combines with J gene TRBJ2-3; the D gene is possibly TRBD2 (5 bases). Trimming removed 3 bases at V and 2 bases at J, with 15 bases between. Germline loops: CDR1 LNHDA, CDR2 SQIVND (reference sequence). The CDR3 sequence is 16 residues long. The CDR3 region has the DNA TGTGCCAGTAGTATGAGCGGCGCTGGGAACACAGATACGCAGTATTTT. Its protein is CASSMSGAGNTDTQYF.

CDR3 amino acids: CSVAGQWNTGELFF. In DNA, the CDR3 is TGCAGCGTCGCGGGACAGTGGAACACCGGGGAGCTGTTTTTT. The gene calls are TRBV29-1 and TRBJ2-2, with D tentatively TRBD1 (7 bases). Between the trimmed V and J ends, which lost 6 bases and 1 base, there was a span of 12 bases. Germline-derived CDR1 and CDR2 are SQVTM and ANQGSEA. CDR3 length: 14 residues.

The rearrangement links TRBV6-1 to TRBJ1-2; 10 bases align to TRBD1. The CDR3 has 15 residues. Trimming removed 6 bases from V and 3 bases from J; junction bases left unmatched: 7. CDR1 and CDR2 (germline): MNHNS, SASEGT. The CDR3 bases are TGTGCCAGCAGCGACCGGGACAGGGGAGACTATGGCTACACCTTC. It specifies CASSDRDRGDYGYTF.

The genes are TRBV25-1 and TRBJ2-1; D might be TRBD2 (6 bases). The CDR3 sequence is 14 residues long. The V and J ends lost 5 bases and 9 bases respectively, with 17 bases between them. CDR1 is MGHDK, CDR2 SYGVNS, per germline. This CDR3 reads CASSISGGAGEQFF. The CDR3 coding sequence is TGTGCCAGCAGTATCTCTGGAGGGGCCGGTGAGCAGTTCTTC. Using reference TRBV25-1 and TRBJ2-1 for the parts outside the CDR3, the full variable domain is EADIYQTPRYLVIGTGKKITLECSQTMGHDKMYWYQQDPGMELHLIHYSYGVNSTEKGDLSSESTVSRIRTEHFPLTLESARPSHTSQYLCASSISGGAGEQFFGPGTRLTVL.